This T cell receptor beta chain derives from a study of cytotoxic CD8 clonotypes in ibrutinib-treated CLL. V lost 4 bases and J lost 12; bases outside the gene matches: 11. Looked up from germline, CDR1 is SEHNR and CDR2 is FQNEAQ (reference sequence). The CDR3 runs 14 residues. From cryopreserved PBMCs came about 2 micrograms of genomic DNA used for TCR beta libraries. Generated by immunoSEQ multiplex PCR, the TCRdb table keeps only in-frame clones and is missing some. Among 150,000 to 200,000 clones listed, over 65% were seen once. The origin of this receptor is a human donor with chronic lymphocytic leukemia. Specimen: PBMCs, collected after 12 months of ibrutinib treatment. The chain couples TRBV7-9 to TRBJ2-1, with 8 positions matching TRBD1. Here the CDR3 reads CASSSIGQGRWQFF. CDR3 bases: TGTGCCAGCAGCTCTATCGGACAGGGAAGGTGGCAGTTCTTC.